A single sample gave rise to the 25 T cell receptor beta chains below, sequenced in a study of Graves' ophthalmopathy and Graves' hyperthyroidism. Transcripts of RNA were the source for amplifying TCR beta CDR3 regions. Scientists carried out first-round RT-PCR using HTBI primers and then a second-round multiplex PCR. MiXCR was run by TCRdb on the multiplex PCR reads, yielding one entry per CDR3 protein. The repertoire holds about 590,000 distinct CDR3 sequences, with less than 40% as singletons. The sequencing input was peripheral blood or thyroid tissue (not recorded which). These receptors all stem from an adult man with Graves' hyperthyroidism.

This clonotype was picked up a small number of times. The V and J genes are TRBV28 and TRBJ2-7; TRBD1 matches 9 bases. Germline-derived CDR1 and CDR2 are MDHEN and SYDVKM. J lost 7 bases, V lost 8 bases, and 6 bases had no gene match. CDR3 length: 12 amino acids. The CDR3 bases are TGTGCCAGCTGGGAGACAGGGGGTGAGCAGTACTTC. The encoded protein is CASWETGGEQYF.

This chain joins TRBV7-2 and TRBJ2-7; weak D call: TRBD2 (5 bases). V was shortened by 5 bases and J by 6 bases, with 14 bases between the two germline ends. Germline V gene data show CDR1 as SGHTA and CDR2 as FQGNSA. The length of the CDR3 is 13 residues. CDR3 sequence reads: CASSLEGNREQYF. The DNA of the CDR3 is TGTGCCAGCAGCCTAGAGGGCAATCGCGAGCAGTACTTC.

This chain connects TRBV6-5 to TRBJ2-6; D is perhaps TRBD1 (7 bases). This CDR3 contains 18 residues. The germline V and J ends were trimmed by 6 bases and 2 bases, with 20 bases remaining between them. Germline CDR1 reads MNHEY; CDR2 reads SVGAGI. CDR3 in amino acids: CASSALPQGGPGANVLTF. The CDR3, as DNA: TGTGCCAGCAGCGCTCTACCCCAGGGGGGCCCTGGGGCCAACGTCCTGACTTTC.

This clonotype was observed a handful of times. The chain uses TRBV20-1 and TRBJ2-3, with TRBD2 matching 8 bases. Germline CDR1 DFQATT, CDR2 SNEGSKA (reference sequence). There are 14 residues in the CDR3. V shed 6 bases and J 1 base; nucleotides not matched to a gene: 6. CDR3 sequence: CSARPGLGTDTQYF. The CDR3 DNA reads TGCAGTGCCCGACCGGGACTAGGCACAGATACGCAGTATTTT.

This clonotype has a count of ten or more. V and J are TRBV5-6 and TRBJ1-3; D gene unclear. V was shortened by 1 base and J by 9 bases, with 8 bases between the two germline ends. CDR3 length: 12 residues. The germline gives CDR1 SGHDT, CDR2 YYEEEE. CDR3 in DNA: TGTGCCAGCAGCTTGCCCGGCGGCACCATATATTTT. Translating gives CASSLPGGTIYF.

The chain is built from TRBV15 and TRBJ1-1; a possible D gene is TRBD1 (5 bases). V was cut by 1 base and J by 4 bases, with 13 bases left in between. The CDR3 runs 15 residues. Germline CDR1 is LNHNV and CDR2 is YYDKDF (reference sequence). The CDR3 reads CATSRAWGGTTEAFF. The CDR3 region has the DNA TGTGCCACCAGCAGAGCGTGGGGGGGTACCACTGAAGCTTTCTTT.

In this sample, this clonotype turned up many times. V usage is TRBV20-1 and J usage is TRBJ1-5; D possibly corresponds to TRBD1 (5 bases). V was trimmed by 6 bases and J by 2 bases, leaving 20 bases between them. The CDR3 is 16 amino acids. Germline loops: CDR1 DFQATT, CDR2 SNEGSKA (reference sequence). The CDR3 region has the DNA TGCAGTGCCCCTATGGGGGGGACGGGTCGCAATCAGCCCCAGCATTTT. As protein: CSAPMGGTGRNQPQHF.

This clonotype was seen a handful of times. At one of its ends the junction is not consistent with the germline gene, which may arise from a read error. The chain is built from TRBV5-1 and TRBJ2-7; D is perhaps TRBD2 (6 bases). Germline lookup yields CDR1 SGHRS and CDR2 YFSETQ. The CDR3 extends over 16 amino acids. CDR3 nucleotide sequence: TGTGCCAGCAGCACACGCTATAGCGGCCCTGGCTACGAGCAGTACTTC. Its translation is CASSTRYSGPGYEQYF.

J is TRBJ1-1 and V is TRBV30; 8 bases align to TRBD1. This CDR3 region has 14 residues. The germline V gene has CDR1 GTSNPN and CDR2 SVGIG (reference sequence). Trimming at V came to 4 bases and at J to 5 bases, leaving 9 bases not matched to a gene. CDR3 region: CAWNGGRGLTEAFF. The CDR3 DNA sequence: TGTGCCTGGAACGGGGGCAGGGGGCTAACTGAAGCTTTCTTT.

This chain uses TRBV29-1 with TRBJ2-6, with 9 bases fitting TRBD1. The CDR3 runs 17 residues. With 4 bases clipped from V and 1 base from J, the junction kept 8 bases outside the gene matches. The germline CDR1 and CDR2 sequences are SQVTM and ANQGSEA. CDR3 in DNA: TGCAGCGTTGCTTCGGGACAGGGAACGTCTGGGGCCAACGTCCTGACTTTC. Protein product: CSVASGQGTSGANVLTF.

The rearrangement links TRBV10-3 to TRBJ1-5; a weak D match, TRBD1 (6 bases). Between the trimmed V and J ends, which lost 6 bases and 6 bases, there was a span of 15 bases. The germline V gene has CDR1 ENHRY and CDR2 SYGVKD. CDR3 length: 14 amino acids. The CDR3 DNA is TGTGCCATCAGGGGGGGGGCGGCGGGTCAGCCCCAGCATTTT. It specifies CAIRGGAAGQPQHF.

On this clonotype itself: Germline is not matched at one junction end, which may reflect a read error. The rearrangement links TRBV7-9 to TRBJ1-2; D uncertain. This CDR3 comprises 12 residues. Germline V gives CDR1 SEHNR, CDR2 FQNEAQ (reference sequence). CDR3 protein: CASSLGLHGYTF. The CDR3 DNA sequence: TGTGCCAGCAGTTTAGGACTACATGGCTACACCTTC.

The chain is built from TRBV7-6 and TRBJ2-7; maybe TRBD2 (6 bases). The last part of the DNA fits TRBJ2-1 better; the J call may be wrong. This CDR3 spans 16 amino acids. Germline V gene data show CDR1 as SGHVS and CDR2 as FNYEAQ. The CDR3 region is CASSSRDFSSYNEQFF. Written as DNA, the CDR3 is TGTGCCAGCAGCTCCCGGGACTTCAGCTCCTACAATGAGCAGTTCTTC.

The sample holds many counts of this clonotype. CDR3: CASSRNRDVNSPLHF. DNA for the CDR3: TGTGCCAGCAGCCGCAACAGAGACGTCAATTCACCCCTCCACTTT. The rearrangement uses TRBV5-8 and TRBJ1-6; D unresolved. Trimming cost V 4 bases and J 7 bases, with 15 bases left between them. CDR3 length: 15 amino acids. The germline V gene encodes CDR1 SGHTS and CDR2 YDEGEE.

Regarding this clonotype: A clone one base away is much larger, so this may be a read error. Lacking the conserved final phenylalanine or tryptophan, this CDR3 likely reflects a read error. The rearrangement joins TRBV7-2 to TRBJ1-2; TRBD1 is a possible D gene (5 bases). Deletions cut 6 bases from V and 2 bases from J, with 16 bases between. Germline V gives CDR1 SGHTA, CDR2 FQGNSA. The CDR3 loop spans 15 amino acids. CDR3 in amino acids: CASRLGMGRNYGYTL. Here the CDR3 DNA reads TGTGCCAGCAGACTCGGAATGGGACGGAACTATGGCTACACCCTC.

In its sample, this clonotype was seen many times. This rearrangement joins TRBV5-1 to TRBJ1-1, with TRBD1 matching 7 bases. Per the germline V gene, CDR1 is SGHRS and CDR2 is YFSETQ. V lost 0 bases to trimming and J lost 1 base; unmatched junction nucleotides: 6. The CDR3 length is 16 residues. DNA of the CDR3: TGCGCCAGCAGCTTGGTCTTGGACAGGTCGAACACTGAAGCTTTCTTT. Amino acid sequence: CASSLVLDRSNTEAFF.

The chain has TRBV7-2 and TRBJ2-2, with D perhaps given as TRBD1 or TRBD2 (6 bases each). The CDR3 length is 15 residues. The germline V and J ends were trimmed by 1 base and 6 bases, with 12 bases remaining between them. From germline, CDR1 is SGHTA and CDR2 FQGNSA. The DNA of the CDR3 is TGTGCCAGCAGCTTAGGTTGGGGGGCCCCCGGGGAGCTGTTTTTT. Protein sequence: CASSLGWGAPGELFF.

V gene TRBV5-4 combines with J gene TRBJ1-1, with D perhaps TRBD1 (5 bases). V was shortened by 5 bases and J by 1 base, with 18 bases between the two germline ends. The CDR3 is made up of 16 amino acids. The germline gives CDR1 SGHNT, CDR2 YYREEE (reference sequence). The CDR3 loop is CASRWGRFRENTEAFF. As DNA, the CDR3 is TGTGCCAGCAGATGGGGGAGGTTCCGGGAGAACACTGAAGCTTTCTTT.

The chain recombines TRBV29-1 with TRBJ2-7; perhaps TRBD1 as D (7 bases). Judging by the DNA end, TRBJ2-1 fits better; the J call may be wrong. This CDR3 has 16 residues. Germline CDR1 and CDR2: SQVTM and ANQGSEA. This CDR3 is CSVEGRQGGHYNEQFF. The CDR3 DNA follows: TGCAGCGTTGAAGGAAGGCAGGGGGGCCATTACAATGAGCAGTTCTTC.

This clonotype has ten or more counts. V usage is TRBV7-9 and J usage is TRBJ1-2, with D maybe TRBD1 (5 bases). Trimming removed 5 bases from V and 0 bases from J, with 16 bases in between. The CDR3 covers 16 residues. Germline V gene data show CDR1 as SEHNR and CDR2 as FQNEAQ (reference sequence). Written as DNA, the CDR3 is TGTGCCAGCAGCCGAGCCGGGGACGAAACTAACTATGGCTACACCTTC. The encoded protein is CASSRAGDETNYGYTF.

V is TRBV4-2 and J is TRBJ2-7, with 9 bases fitting TRBD1. The DNA end favors TRBJ2-1, so the J call may be wrong. The germline V gene encodes CDR1 LGHNA and CDR2 YNFKEQ. This CDR3 has 13 amino acids. In nucleotides, the CDR3 is TGTGCCAGCAGGAAACAGGGGGCAAGTGAGCAGTTCTTC. It codes for CASRKQGASEQFF.

This clonotype was counted ten times or more. This chain links TRBV6-5 with TRBJ2-7, with 7 bases fitting TRBD1. The germline CDR1 and CDR2 sequences are MNHEY and SVGAGI. With 6 bases clipped from V and 0 bases from J, the junction kept 5 bases outside the gene matches. The CDR3 is 14 residues long. CDR3 sequence (DNA): TGTGCCAGCAGGACAGGGTTTTCCTCCTACGAGCAGTACTTC. Its protein is CASRTGFSSYEQYF.

The CDR3 region is CASGFHGTGRYEQYF. CDR3 DNA: TGTGCTAGTGGTTTCCACGGGACAGGGCGCTACGAGCAGTACTTC. This chain connects TRBV12-5 to TRBJ2-7, with 9 bases lining up with TRBD1. Germline V gene lookup returns CDR1 LGHNT and CDR2 FRNRAP. The J segment lost 3 bases and the V segment lost 3 bases, leaving 6 bases of the junction unmatched. The CDR3 covers 15 residues.

The table lists this clonotype with many counts. The chain combines TRBV5-1 with TRBJ1-5; D might be TRBD1 (5 bases). Per germline, CDR1 SGHRS and CDR2 YFSETQ. Trimming removed 4 bases from V and 0 bases from J, with 11 bases in between. The CDR3 spans 15 residues. The DNA of the CDR3 is TGCGCCAGCAGCCCTGACGGGGGTAGCAATCAGCCCCAGCATTTT. Its translation is CASSPDGGSNQPQHF. Filled out from reference TRBV5-1 and TRBJ1-5, the complete variable domain reads KAGVTQTPRYLIKTRGQQVTLSCSPISGHRSVSWYQQTPGQGLQFLFEYFSETQRNKGNFPGRFSGRQFSNSRSEMNVSTLELGDSALYLCASSPDGGSNQPQHFGDGTRLSIL.

This clonotype was seen many times. The V call is TRBV3-1, the J call TRBJ1-6; D is unclear. This CDR3 has 14 amino acids. V lost 1 base, J lost 6 bases, and 7 bases lay in between. From germline, CDR1 is LGHDT and CDR2 YNNKEL (reference sequence). In DNA form, the CDR3 reads TGTGCCAGCAGCCAAGTGTCGGCTAATTCACCCCTCCACTTT. Its translation is CASSQVSANSPLHF.